This T cell receptor beta chain was captured by sequencing in a study of T-cell reconstitution after alpha-beta-depleted transplantation in children. This CDR3 region has 12 residues. V was pared by 2 bases and J by 6 bases, with 11 bases between. CDR1 and CDR2 from the germline V gene are GTSNPN and SVGIG (reference sequence). TCRbeta library construction was performed incorporating unique molecular identifiers. TCRdb ran MiXCR on the PCR reads and lists one entry per CDR3 protein. The sample has some 390,000 distinct CDR3 sequences; roughly 22% are singletons. The specimen was PBMCs from the stem cell graft donor, collected from the stem cell graft. The TCR originated in a human donor who donated a stem cell graft to a child with acute myeloid leukemia. The gene calls are TRBV30 and TRBJ2-7; no clear D gene. CDR3 region: CAWSPSWAEQYF. The CDR3 nucleotides read TGTGCCTGGAGTCCATCGTGGGCCGAGCAGTACTTC. The full variable domain, in which reference TRBV30 and TRBJ2-7 provide the parts outside the CDR3, is SQTIHQWPATLVQPVGSPLSLECTVEGTSNPNLYWYRQAAGRGLQLLFYSVGIGQISSEVPQNLSASRPQDRQFILSSKKLLLSDSGFYLCAWSPSWAEQYFGPGTRLTVT.